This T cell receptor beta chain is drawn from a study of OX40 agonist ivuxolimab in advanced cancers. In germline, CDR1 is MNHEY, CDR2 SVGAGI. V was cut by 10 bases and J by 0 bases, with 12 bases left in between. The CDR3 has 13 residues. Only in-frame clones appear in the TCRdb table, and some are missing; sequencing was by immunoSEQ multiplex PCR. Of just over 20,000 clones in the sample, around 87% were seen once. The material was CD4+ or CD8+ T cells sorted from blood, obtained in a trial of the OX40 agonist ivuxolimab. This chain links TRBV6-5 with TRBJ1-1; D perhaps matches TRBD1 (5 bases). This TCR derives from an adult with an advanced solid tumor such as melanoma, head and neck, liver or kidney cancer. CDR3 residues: CATSTDLNTEAFF. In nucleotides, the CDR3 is TGTGCCACGTCGACAGATTTGAACACTGAAGCTTTCTTT.